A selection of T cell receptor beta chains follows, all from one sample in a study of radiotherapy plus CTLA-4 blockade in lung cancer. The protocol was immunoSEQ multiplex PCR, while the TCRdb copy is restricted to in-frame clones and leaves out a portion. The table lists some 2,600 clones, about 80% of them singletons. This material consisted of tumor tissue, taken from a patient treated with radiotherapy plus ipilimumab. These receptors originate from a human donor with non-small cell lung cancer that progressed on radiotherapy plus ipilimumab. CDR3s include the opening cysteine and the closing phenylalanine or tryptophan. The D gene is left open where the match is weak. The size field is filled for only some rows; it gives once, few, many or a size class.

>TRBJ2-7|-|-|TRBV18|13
CASSSKFKYEQYF
TGTGCCAGCTCATCCAAATTCAAATACGAGCAGTACTTC
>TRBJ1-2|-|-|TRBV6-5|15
CASSYVGMEIYGYTF
TGTGCCAGCAGTTACGTGGGAATGGAGATCTATGGCTACACCTTC
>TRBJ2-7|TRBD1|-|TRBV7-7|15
CASSLPGTAPYEQYF
TGTGCTAGCAGCTTACCCGGGACAGCCCCCTACGAGCAGTACTTC
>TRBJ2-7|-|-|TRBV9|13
CASSGGRPSEQYF
TGTGCCAGCAGCGGGGGCAGGCCCAGCGAGCAGTACTTC
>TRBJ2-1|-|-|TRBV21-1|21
CASSKVRIRDRTPSSYNEQFF
TGTGCCAGCAGCAAAGTGCGGATAAGGGACAGGACCCCCAGCTCCTACAATGAGCAGTTCTTC
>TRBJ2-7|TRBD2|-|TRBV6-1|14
CASRGLAGSYEQYF
TGTGCCAGCAGAGGACTAGCGGGTTCCTACGAGCAGTACTTC
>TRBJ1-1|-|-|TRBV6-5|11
CASRRNTEAFF
TGTGCCAGCAGGCGAAACACTGAAGCTTTCTTT
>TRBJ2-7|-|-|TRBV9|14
CASSVGSRLAEQYF
TGTGCCAGCAGCGTAGGAAGTAGGCTGGCCGAGCAGTACTTC
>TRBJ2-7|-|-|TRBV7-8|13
CASSFDRSYEQYF
TGTGCCAGCAGCTTTGACCGCTCCTACGAGCAGTACTTC
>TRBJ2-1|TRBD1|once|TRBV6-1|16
CASSEAGTGFRNEQFF
TGTGCCAGCAGTGAAGCGGGGACAGGGTTTCGCAATGAGCAATTCTTC
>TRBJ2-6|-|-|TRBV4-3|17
CASSQDRLISGANVLTF
TGCGCCAGCAGCCAAGATAGGCTGATCTCTGGGGCCAACGTCCTGACTTTC
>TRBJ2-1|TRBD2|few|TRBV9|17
CASSVGVGSGGANEQFF
TGTGCCAGCAGCGTAGGAGTAGGGAGCGGGGGGGCCAATGAGCAGTTCTTC
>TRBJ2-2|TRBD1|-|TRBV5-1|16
CASSLEGARKTGELFF
TGCGCCAGCAGCTTGGAGGGGGCGCGGAAGACCGGGGAGCTGTTTTTT
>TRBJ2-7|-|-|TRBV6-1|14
CASSRDLFSYEQYF
TGTGCCAGCAGCCGGGACCTATTTTCCTACGAGCAGTACTTC
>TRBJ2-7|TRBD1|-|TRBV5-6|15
CASSTRTGYRNEQYF
TGTGCCAGCAGCACCCGGACAGGGTATAGGAACGAGCAGTACTTC
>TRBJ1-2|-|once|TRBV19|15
CASSIWGRDNYGYTF
TGTGCCAGTAGTATTTGGGGCCGGGACAACTATGGCTACACCTTC
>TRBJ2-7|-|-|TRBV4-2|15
CASSPWAGEALEQYF
TGTGCCAGCAGCCCATGGGCAGGGGAGGCCCTCGAGCAGTACTTC
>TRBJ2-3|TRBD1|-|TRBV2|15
CASMVGTGYTDTQYF
TGTGCCAGCATGGTGGGGACAGGGTACACAGATACGCAGTATTTT
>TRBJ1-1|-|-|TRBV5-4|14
CASSPKLGNTEAFF
TGTGCCAGCAGCCCTAAGTTGGGGAACACTGAAGCTTTCTTT
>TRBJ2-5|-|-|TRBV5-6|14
CASSLVEAGETQYF
TGTGCCAGCAGCTTGGTAGAGGCCGGGGAGACCCAGTACTTC
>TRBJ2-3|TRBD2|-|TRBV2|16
CATSGTSASTTDTQYF
TGTGCCACCTCCGGGACTAGCGCCTCAACCACAGATACGCAGTATTTT
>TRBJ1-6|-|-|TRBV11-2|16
CASSLEVRSYNSPLHF
TGTGCCAGCAGCTTAGAAGTCAGATCCTATAATTCACCCCTCCACTTT
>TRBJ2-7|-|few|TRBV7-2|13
CASRRDGPYEQYF
TGTGCCAGCAGACGTGACGGACCTTACGAGCAGTACTTC
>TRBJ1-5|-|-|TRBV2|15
CASSEGQNSNQPQHF
TGTGCCAGCAGTGAAGGACAGAATAGCAATCAGCCCCAGCATTTT
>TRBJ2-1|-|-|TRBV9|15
CASSARVSSYNEQFF
TGTGCCAGCAGCGCCAGGGTTAGCTCCTACAATGAGCAGTTCTTC
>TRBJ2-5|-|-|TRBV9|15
CASSGVLAEQETQYF
TGTGCCAGCAGCGGGGTGTTAGCGGAACAAGAGACCCAGTACTTC
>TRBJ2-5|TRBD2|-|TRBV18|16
CASSSTTSGGQETQYF
TGTGCCAGCTCATCCACGACTAGCGGGGGACAAGAGACCCAGTACTTC
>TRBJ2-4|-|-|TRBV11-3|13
CASSLGHPDIQYF
TGTGCCAGCAGCCTCGGACACCCGGACATTCAGTACTTC